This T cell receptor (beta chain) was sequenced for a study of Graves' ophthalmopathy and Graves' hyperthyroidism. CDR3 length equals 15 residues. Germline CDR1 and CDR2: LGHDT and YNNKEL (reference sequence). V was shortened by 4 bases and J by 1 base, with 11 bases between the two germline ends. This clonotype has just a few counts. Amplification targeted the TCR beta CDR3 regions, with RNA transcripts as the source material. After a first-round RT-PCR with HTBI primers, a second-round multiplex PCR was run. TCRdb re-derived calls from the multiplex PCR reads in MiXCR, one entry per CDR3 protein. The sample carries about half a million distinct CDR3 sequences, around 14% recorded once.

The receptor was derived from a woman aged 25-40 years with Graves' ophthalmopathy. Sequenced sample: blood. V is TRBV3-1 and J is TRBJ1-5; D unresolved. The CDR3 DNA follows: TGTGCCAGCAGCCCGGCAGGAGAAAGCAATCAGCCCCAGCATTTT. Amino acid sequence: CASSPAGESNQPQHF.